These T cell receptor beta chains were read from a single sample in a study of radiotherapy plus CTLA-4 blockade in lung cancer. The method was immunoSEQ multiplex PCR; TCRdb's version includes in-frame clones alone and lacks a portion of them. This table holds about 60,000 clones, around 80% found once. Sequenced material: peripheral blood, taken from a patient treated with radiotherapy plus ipilimumab. The receptors were sampled from a human donor with non-small cell lung cancer who had a partial response to radiotherapy plus ipilimumab. Both conserved end residues are part of each CDR3. D genes are given only for firm matches. Some rows mark clone size as missing; the rest say once, few, many or name a class of expanded clone.

>TRBJ2-1|TRBV19|-|-
TGTGCCAGTAACCACCCTACAGGTTTACGTGAGCAGTTCTTC
CASNHPTGLREQFF
>TRBJ2-5|TRBV11-2|-|-
TGTGCCAGCAGCCCACGTCCAGGGTGGGAGACCCAGTACTTC
CASSPRPGWETQYF
>TRBJ2-1|TRBV5-1|-|TRBD2
TGCGCCAGCAGCTTGGAGGCGGGGGGGCTCCACAATGAGCAGTTCTTC
CASSLEAGGLHNEQFF
>TRBJ1-5|TRBV6-6|-|TRBD1
TGTGCCAGCAGTTACCCCGGACAGGGGGATCAGCCCCAGCATTTT
CASSYPGQGDQPQHF
>TRBJ1-1|TRBV7-9|-|-
TGTGCCAGCAGCTTACCCGCGATGAACACTGAAGCTTTCTTT
CASSLPAMNTEAFF
>TRBJ1-2|TRBV5-4|few|-
TGTGCCAGCAGCTTAGAACAGGGCATCTATGGCTACACCTTC
CASSLEQGIYGYTF
>TRBJ1-3|TRBV14|-|-
TGTGCCAGCAGCCAAGGAGGTGGAAACACCATATATTTT
CASSQGGGNTIYF
>TRBJ2-1|TRBV6-1|-|TRBD1
TGTGCCAGCGGGGACAGGTCCGTTTCCTACAATGAGCAGTTCTTC
CASGDRSVSYNEQFF
>TRBJ2-5|TRBV6-1|-|-
TGTGCCAGCAGCTCCCGCGGTGCGGGAAAGACCCAGTACTTC
CASSSRGAGKTQYF
>TRBJ1-2|TRBV7-8|once|-
TGTGCCAGCAGCTTAGACACGGGGGGCTATGGCTACACCTTC
CASSLDTGGYGYTF
>TRBJ1-2|TRBV15|-|-
TGTGCCACCAGCAGAGATCGCCAGAACTATGGCTACACCTTC
CATSRDRQNYGYTF
>TRBJ2-3|TRBV9|few|TRBD2
TGTGCCAGCAGCGTAGGCGGGGGGCAGGGAGATACGCAGTATTTT
CASSVGGGQGDTQYF
>TRBJ1-6|TRBV7-8|-|TRBD1
TGTGCCAGCAGCTTAGGATACCAGGGGGCTCGAAATTCACCCCTCCACTTT
CASSLGYQGARNSPLHF
>TRBJ2-7|TRBV2|-|TRBD1
TGTGCCAGCCTACCTACTCCCGGGACAGGAGTCTCCTACGAGCAGTACTTC
CASLPTPGTGVSYEQYF